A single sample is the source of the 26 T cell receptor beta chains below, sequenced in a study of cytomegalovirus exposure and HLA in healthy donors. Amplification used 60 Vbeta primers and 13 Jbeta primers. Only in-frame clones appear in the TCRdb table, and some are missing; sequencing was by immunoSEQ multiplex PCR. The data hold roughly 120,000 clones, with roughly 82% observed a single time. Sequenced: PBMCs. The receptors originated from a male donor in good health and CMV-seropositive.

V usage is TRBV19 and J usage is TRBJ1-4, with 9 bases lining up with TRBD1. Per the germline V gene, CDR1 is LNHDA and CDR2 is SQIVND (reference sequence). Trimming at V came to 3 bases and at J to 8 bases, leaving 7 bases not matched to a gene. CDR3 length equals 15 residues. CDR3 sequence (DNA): TGTGCCAGTAGTATCCTTCCGGGACAGGGAGAAAAACTGTTTTTT. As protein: CASSILPGQGEKLFF.

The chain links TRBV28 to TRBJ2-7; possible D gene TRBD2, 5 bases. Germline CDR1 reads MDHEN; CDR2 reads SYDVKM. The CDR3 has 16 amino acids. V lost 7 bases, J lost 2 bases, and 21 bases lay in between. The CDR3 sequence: CASTPAPGIFPYEQYF. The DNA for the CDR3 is TGTGCCAGCACTCCGGCCCCGGGAATTTTTCCCTACGAGCAGTACTTC.

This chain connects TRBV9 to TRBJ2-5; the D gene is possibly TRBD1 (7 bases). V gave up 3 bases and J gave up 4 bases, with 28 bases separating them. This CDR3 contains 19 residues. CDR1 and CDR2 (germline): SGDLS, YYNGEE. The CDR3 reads CASSGDRGGAFFGGETQYF. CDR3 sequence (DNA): TGTGCCAGCAGCGGGGACCGAGGGGGCGCCTTCTTCGGGGGAGAGACCCAGTACTTC.

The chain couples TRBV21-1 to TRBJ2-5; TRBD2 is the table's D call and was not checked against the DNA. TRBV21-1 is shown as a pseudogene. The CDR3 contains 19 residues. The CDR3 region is CASSKVHTVEREGRETQYF. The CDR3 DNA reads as TGTGCCAGCAGCAAAGTCCACACTGTGGAGCGGGAGGGCCGGGAGACCCAGTACTTC.

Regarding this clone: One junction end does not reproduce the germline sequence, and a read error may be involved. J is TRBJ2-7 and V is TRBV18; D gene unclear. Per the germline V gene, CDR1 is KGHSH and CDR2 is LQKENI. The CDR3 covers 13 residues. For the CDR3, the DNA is TGTGCCAGCTCACCAGCCCTAGGCTACGAGCAGTGCTTC. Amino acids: CASSPALGYEQCF.

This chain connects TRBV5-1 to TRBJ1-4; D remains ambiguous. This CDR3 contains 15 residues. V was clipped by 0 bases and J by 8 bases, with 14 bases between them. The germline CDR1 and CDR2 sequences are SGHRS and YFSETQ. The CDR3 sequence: CASSLAGGSEEKLFF. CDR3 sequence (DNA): TGCGCCAGCAGCTTGGCCGGAGGGTCAGAGGAAAAACTGTTTTTT.

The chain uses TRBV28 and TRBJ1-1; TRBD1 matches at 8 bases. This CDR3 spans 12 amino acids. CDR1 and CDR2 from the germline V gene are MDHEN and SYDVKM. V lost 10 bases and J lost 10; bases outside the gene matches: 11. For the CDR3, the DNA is TGTGCCACCTACCCCCAGGGGGCGGGAGCTTTCTTT. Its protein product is CATYPQGAGAFF.

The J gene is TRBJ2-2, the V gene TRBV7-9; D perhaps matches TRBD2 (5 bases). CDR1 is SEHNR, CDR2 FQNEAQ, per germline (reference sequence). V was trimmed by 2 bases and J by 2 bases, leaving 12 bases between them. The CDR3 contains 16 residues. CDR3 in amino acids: CASSLLGEINTGELFF. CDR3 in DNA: TGTGCCAGCAGCTTACTGGGAGAGATCAACACCGGGGAGCTGTTTTTT. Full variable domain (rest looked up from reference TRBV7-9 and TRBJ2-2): DTGVSQNPRHKITKRGQNVTFRCDPISEHNRLYWYRQTLGQGPEFLTYFQNEAQLEKSRLLSDRFSAERPKGSFSTLEIQRTEQGDSAMYLCASSLLGEINTGELFFGEGSRLTVL.

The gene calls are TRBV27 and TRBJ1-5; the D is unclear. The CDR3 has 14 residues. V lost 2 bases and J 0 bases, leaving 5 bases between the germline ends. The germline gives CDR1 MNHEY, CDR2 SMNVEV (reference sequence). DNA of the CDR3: TGTGCCAGCAGTTTAGAGGCTAGCAATCAGCCCCAGCATTTT. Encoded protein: CASSLEASNQPQHF.

CDR3 residues: CASSLSVLTSYEQYF. The CDR3 DNA follows: TGTGCCAGCAGCCTCAGTGTATTGACTAGTTACGAGCAGTACTTC. The chain has TRBV6-5 and TRBJ2-7; D possibly corresponds to TRBD2 (6 bases). Per the germline V gene, CDR1 is MNHEY and CDR2 is SVGAGI. V was clipped by 6 bases and J by 4 bases, with 19 bases between them. This CDR3 has 15 residues.

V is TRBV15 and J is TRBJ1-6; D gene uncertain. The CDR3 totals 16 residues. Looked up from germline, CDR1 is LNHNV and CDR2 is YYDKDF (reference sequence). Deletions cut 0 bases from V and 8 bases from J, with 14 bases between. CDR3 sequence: CATSRDTFARDSPLHF. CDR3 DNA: TGTGCCACCAGCAGAGATACCTTCGCCCGGGATTCACCCCTCCACTTT.

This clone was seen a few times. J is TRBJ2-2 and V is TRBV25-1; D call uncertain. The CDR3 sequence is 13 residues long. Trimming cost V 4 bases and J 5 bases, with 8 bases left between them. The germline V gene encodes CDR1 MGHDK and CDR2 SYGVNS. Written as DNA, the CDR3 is TGTGCCAGCAGTGTCTCCGGGACCGGGGAGCTGTTTTTT. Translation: CASSVSGTGELFF.

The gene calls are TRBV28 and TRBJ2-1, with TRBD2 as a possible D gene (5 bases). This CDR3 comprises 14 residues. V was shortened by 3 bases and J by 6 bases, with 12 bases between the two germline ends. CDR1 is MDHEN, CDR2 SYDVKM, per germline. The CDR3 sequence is CASSFSGLVNEQFF. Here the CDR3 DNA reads TGTGCCAGCAGTTTTTCAGGACTCGTCAATGAGCAGTTCTTC.

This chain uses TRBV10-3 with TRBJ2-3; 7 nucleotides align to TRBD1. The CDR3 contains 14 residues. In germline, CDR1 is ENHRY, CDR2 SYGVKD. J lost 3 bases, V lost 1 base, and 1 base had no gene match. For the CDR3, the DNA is TGTGCCATCAGTGAGTGGACAGGTACAGATACGCAGTATTTT. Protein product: CAISEWTGTDTQYF.

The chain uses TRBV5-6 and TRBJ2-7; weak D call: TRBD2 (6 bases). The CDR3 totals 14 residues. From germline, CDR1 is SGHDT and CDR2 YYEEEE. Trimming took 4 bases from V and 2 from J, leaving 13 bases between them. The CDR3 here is CASSAAGTPYEQYF. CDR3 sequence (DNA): TGTGCCAGCAGCGCCGCCGGGACTCCCTACGAGCAGTACTTC.

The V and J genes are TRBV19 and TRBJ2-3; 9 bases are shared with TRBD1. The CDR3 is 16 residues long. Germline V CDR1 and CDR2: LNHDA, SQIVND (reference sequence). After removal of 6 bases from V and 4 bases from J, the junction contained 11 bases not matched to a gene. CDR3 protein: CASSYIWTGESDTQYF. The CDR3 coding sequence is TGTGCCAGTAGCTATATTTGGACAGGGGAGTCAGATACGCAGTATTTT. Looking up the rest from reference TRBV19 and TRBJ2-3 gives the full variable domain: DGGITQSPKYLFRKEGQNVTLSCEQNLNHDAMYWYRQDPGQGLRLIYYSQIVNDFQKGDIAEGYSVSREKKESFPLTVTSAQKNPTAFYLCASSYIWTGESDTQYFGPGTRLTVL.

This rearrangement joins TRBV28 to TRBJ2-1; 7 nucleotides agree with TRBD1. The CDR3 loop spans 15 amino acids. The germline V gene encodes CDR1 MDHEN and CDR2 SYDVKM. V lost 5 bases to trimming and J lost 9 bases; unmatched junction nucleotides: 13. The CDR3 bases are TGTGCCAGCAGTCCAAGACAGGGTATCTTCAGTGAGCAGTTCTTC. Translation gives CASSPRQGIFSEQFF. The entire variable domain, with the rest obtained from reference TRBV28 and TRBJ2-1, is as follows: DVKVTQSSRYLVKRTGEKVFLECVQDMDHENMFWYRQDPGLGLRLIYFSYDVKMKEKGDIPEGYSVSREKKERFSLILESASTNQTSMYLCASSPRQGIFSEQFFGPGTRLTVL.

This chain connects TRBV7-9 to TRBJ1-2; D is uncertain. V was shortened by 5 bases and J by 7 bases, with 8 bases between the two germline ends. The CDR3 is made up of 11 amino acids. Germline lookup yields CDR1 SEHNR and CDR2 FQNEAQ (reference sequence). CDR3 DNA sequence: TGTGCCAGCAGCCCGTTTAGTGGCTACACCTTC. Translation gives CASSPFSGYTF.

In nucleotides, the CDR3 is TGTGCCAGCAGTAGCGGCCTGATAGATACGCAGTATTTT. It yields the protein CASSSGLIDTQYF. This chain joins TRBV25-1 and TRBJ2-3, with D possibly TRBD2 on 5 matching bases. Trimming removed 5 bases from V and 5 bases from J, with 11 bases in between. CDR1 and CDR2 from the germline V gene are MGHDK and SYGVNS. This CDR3 region has 13 residues.

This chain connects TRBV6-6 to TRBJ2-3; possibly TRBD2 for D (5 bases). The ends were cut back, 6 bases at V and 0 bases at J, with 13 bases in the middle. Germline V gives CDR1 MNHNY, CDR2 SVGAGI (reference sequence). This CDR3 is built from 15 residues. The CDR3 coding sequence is TGTGCCAGCAGCTCCGGACTCCCTAGCACAGATACGCAGTATTTT. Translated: CASSSGLPSTDTQYF.

CDR3 sequence: CASSKGGGRETQYF. Written as DNA, the CDR3 is TGTGCCAGCAGCAAAGGAGGAGGGCGGGAGACCCAGTACTTC. The gene calls are TRBV6-5 and TRBJ2-5, with D possibly being TRBD2 (6 bases). CDR1 and CDR2 from the germline V gene are MNHEY and SVGAGI. CDR3 length: 14 amino acids. Trimming removed 6 bases at V and 5 bases at J, with 16 bases between.

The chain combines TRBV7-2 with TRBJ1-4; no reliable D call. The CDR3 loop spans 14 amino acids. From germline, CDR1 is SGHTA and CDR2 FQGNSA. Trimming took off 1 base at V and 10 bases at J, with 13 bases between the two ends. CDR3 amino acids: CASSLDHRGGKLFF. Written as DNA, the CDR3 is TGTGCCAGCAGCTTAGATCACAGAGGAGGAAAACTGTTTTTT.

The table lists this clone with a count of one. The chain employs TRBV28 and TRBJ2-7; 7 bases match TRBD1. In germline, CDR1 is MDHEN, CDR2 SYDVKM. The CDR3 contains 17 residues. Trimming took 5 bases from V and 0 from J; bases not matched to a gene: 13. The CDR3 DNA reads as TGTGCCAGCAGTGTCCCTGAGGGGGCGACCTTCTCCTACGAGCAGTACTTC. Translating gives CASSVPEGATFSYEQYF.

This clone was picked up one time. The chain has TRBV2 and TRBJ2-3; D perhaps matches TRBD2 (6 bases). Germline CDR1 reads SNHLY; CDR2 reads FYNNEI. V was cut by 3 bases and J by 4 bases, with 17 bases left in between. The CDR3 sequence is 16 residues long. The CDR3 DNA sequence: TGTGCCAGCAGTGAGGGTGGACTAAAGTGGGCAGATACGCAGTATTTT. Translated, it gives CASSEGGLKWADTQYF.

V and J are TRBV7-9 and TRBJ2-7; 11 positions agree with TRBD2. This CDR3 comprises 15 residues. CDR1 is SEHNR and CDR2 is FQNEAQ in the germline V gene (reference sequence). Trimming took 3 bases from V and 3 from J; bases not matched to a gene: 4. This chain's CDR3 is CASSFPLAGGYEQYF. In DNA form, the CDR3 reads TGTGCCAGCAGCTTCCCCCTAGCGGGGGGCTACGAGCAGTACTTC.

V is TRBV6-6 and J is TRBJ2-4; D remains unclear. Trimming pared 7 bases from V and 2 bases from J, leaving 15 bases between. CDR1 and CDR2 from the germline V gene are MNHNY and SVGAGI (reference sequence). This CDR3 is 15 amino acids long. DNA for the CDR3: TGTGCCAGCACTCAAGCCCAGACTTCCAAAAACATTCAGTACTTC. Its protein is CASTQAQTSKNIQYF.